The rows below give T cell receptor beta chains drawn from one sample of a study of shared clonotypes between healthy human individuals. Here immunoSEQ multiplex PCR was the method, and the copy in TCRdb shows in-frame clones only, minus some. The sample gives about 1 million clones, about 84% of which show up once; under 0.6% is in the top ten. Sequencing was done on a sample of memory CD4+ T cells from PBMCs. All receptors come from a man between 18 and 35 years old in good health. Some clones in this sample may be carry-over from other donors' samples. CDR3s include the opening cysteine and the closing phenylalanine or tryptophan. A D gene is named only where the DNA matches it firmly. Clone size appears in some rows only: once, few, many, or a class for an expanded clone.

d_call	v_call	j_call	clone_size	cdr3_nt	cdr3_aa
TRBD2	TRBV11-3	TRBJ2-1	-	TGTGCCAGCAGCCTCGGACTAGCGGATGGGAGCGAGCAGTTCTTC	CASSLGLADGSEQFF
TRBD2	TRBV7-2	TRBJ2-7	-	TGTGCCAGCAGCTTAGCGGGACTAGCGGGGGACCCTTACGAGCAGTACTTC	CASSLAGLAGDPYEQYF
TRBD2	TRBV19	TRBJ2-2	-	TGTGCCAGTAGATCGACTAGCGGAGACAACACCGGGGAGCTGTTTTTT	CASRSTSGDNTGELFF
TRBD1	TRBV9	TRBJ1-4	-	TGTGCCAGCAGCATCGACAGGGGGCAGAATGAAAAACTGTTTTTT	CASSIDRGQNEKLFF
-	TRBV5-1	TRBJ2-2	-	TGCGCCAGCACCCTCCATCGGGGGGCGGACACCGGGGAGCTGTTTTTT	CASTLHRGADTGELFF
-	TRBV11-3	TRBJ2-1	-	TGTGCCAGCAGCTCCATAGGGGGCTACAATGAGCAGTTCTTC	CASSSIGGYNEQFF
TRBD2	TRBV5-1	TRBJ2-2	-	TGCGCCAGCAGCTTGAATATAGCGGGAGTCGGGGAGCTGTTTTTT	CASSLNIAGVGELFF
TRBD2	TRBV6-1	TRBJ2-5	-	TGTGCCAGCAGTACTAGCGGGAGGGCCGAGGAGACCCAGTACTTC	CASSTSGRAEETQYF
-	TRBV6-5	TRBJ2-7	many	TGTGCCAGCAGAACCCCCGCCGGGGTCCACGAGCAGTACTTC	CASRTPAGVHEQYF
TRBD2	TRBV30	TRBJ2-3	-	TGTGCCTGGAGTGTCGAGCGGGAGGGGACAGATACGCAGTATTTT	CAWSVEREGTDTQYF
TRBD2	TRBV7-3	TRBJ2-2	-	TGTGCCAGCAGCACCTATGGGCTAGCGGGAGGACCGAACACCGGGGAGCTGTTTTTT	CASSTYGLAGGPNTGELFF
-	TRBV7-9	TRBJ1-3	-	TGTGCCAGCAGCATGTTGCCGGACAGACGGACCTTGACTGGAAACACCATATATTTT	CASSMLPDRRTLTGNTIYF
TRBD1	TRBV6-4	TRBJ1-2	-	TGTGCCAGCAGTGACCTAGACAGGGTAGGCGGCTACACCTTC	CASSDLDRVGGYTF
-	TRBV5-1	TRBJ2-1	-	TGCGCCAGCAGCTTGGTTCCCAACAATGAGCAGTTCTTC	CASSLVPNNEQFF
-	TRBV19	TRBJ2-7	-	TGTGCCAGTAGCCGATATGACACGTCCTACGAGCAGTACTTC	CASSRYDTSYEQYF
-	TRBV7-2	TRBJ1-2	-	TGTGCCAGCAGCTTAGCTCAATCTGGCTACACCTTC	CASSLAQSGYTF
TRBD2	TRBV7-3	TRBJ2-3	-	TGTGCCAGCAGCTTAATGGGAGGGACAGATACGCAGTATTTT	CASSLMGGTDTQYF
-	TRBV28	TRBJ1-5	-	TGTGCCAGCAGTCAGTGGGGGGATAGCAATCAGCCCCAGCATTTT	CASSQWGDSNQPQHF
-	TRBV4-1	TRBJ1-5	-	TGCGCCAGCAGCCAAGAGGTTCATCAGCCCCAGCATTTT	CASSQEVHQPQHF
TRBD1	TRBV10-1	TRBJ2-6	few	TGCGCCAGCAGTGCGGGCACCGGGACAGGGACTGGGGCCAACGTCCTGACTTTC	CASSAGTGTGTGANVLTF
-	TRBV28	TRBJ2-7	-	TGTGCCAGCAGTGCCGCGTACGAGCAGTACTTC	CASSAAYEQYF
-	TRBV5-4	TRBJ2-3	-	TGTGCCAGCAGCTTGGAAGGGGGGCGCACAGATACGCAGTATTTT	CASSLEGGRTDTQYF
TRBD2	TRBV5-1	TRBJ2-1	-	TGCGCCAGCAGCCCGGCGGCTAGCGGGATCCGGGATGAGCAGTTCTTC	CASSPAASGIRDEQFF
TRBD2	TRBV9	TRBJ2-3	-	TGTGCCAGCAGCGTAGTAGGGACTAGGTTGGATACGCAGTATTTT	CASSVVGTRLDTQYF
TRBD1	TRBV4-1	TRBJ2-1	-	TGCGCCAGCAGCCGAAGGGGGCATTCGTCCTACAATGAGCAGTTCTTC	CASSRRGHSSYNEQFF
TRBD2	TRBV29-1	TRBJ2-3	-	TGCAGCGTACTAACTAGCGGAACAGATACGCAGTATTTT	CSVLTSGTDTQYF
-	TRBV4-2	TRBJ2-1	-	TGTGCCAGCAGCCAAGTAAGCTACAATGAGCAGTTCTTC	CASSQVSYNEQFF
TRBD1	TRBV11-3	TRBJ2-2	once	TGTGCCAGCAGCTCGGACAGGGGGCCCACCGGGGAGCTGTTTTTT	CASSSDRGPTGELFF
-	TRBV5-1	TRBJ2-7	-	TGCGCCAGCAGCTTGAGGCCGGGGGACGAGCAGTACTTC	CASSLRPGDEQYF
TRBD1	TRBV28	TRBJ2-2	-	TGTGCCAGCAGTTTATTTAGGGACAGGGCCAGCACCGGGGAGCTGTTTTTT	CASSLFRDRASTGELFF
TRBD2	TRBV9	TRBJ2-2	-	TGTGCCAGCAGCGTAGCCCTAGCGGGGACGAACACCGGGGAGCTGTTTTTT	CASSVALAGTNTGELFF
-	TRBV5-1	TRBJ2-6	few	TGCGCCACCACGGGGTCTGGGGCCAACGTCCTGACTTTC	CATTGSGANVLTF
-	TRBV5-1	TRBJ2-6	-	TGCGCCAGCAGCGCACACAGCTCTGGGGCCAACGTCCTGACTTTC	CASSAHSSGANVLTF
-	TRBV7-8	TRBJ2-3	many	TGTGCCAGCAGCTTAGGGACAAACACAGATACGCAGTATTTT	CASSLGTNTDTQYF
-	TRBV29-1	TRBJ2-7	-	TGCAGCGCACGACGGGACATTAGCACTATCGAGCAGTACTTC	CSARRDISTIEQYF
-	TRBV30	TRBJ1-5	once	TGTGCCTGGAGTGAAGGTGGGATGCAGCCCCAGCATTTT	CAWSEGGMQPQHF
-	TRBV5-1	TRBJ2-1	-	TGCGCCAGCAGCTTGGTAGCCCGCGGCTCCTACAATGAGCAGTTCTTC	CASSLVARGSYNEQFF
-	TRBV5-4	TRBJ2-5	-	TGTGCCAGCAGCTTGGCCGGGGGCGGGGAGACCCAGTACTTC	CASSLAGGGETQYF
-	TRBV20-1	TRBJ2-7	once	TGCAGTGCTAGGAGTAACTACGAGCAGTACTTC	CSARSNYEQYF
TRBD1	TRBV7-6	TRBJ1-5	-	TGTGCCAGCAGCGTCGGGACAGGGGGCCCCAATCAGCCCCAGCATTTT	CASSVGTGGPNQPQHF
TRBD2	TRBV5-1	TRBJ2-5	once	TGCGCCAGCAGCTTGTTGACTAGCGGGAGGGATGAGACCCAGTACTTC	CASSLLTSGRDETQYF
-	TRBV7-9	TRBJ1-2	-	TGTGCCAGCAGCCCCCCAGACAGGCCCAACTATGGCTACACCTTC	CASSPPDRPNYGYTF
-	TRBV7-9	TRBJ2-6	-	TGTGCCAGCAGCTCCCAAACACTATGGGGGGCCAACGTCCTGACTTTC	CASSSQTLWGANVLTF